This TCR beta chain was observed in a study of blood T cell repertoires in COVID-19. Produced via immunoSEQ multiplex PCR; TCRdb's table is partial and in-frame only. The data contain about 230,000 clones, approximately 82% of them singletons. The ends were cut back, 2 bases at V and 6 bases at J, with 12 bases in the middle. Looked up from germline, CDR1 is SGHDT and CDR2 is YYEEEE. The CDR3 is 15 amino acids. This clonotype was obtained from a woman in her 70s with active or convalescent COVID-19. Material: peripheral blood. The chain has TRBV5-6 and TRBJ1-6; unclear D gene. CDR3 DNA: TGTGCCAGCAGCTTAAGAGGCTCATTTAATTCACCCCTCCACTTT. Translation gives CASSLRGSFNSPLHF. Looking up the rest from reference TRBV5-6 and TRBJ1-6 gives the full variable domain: DAGVTQSPTHLIKTRGQQVTLRCSPKSGHDTVSWYQQALGQGPQFIFQYYEEEERQRGNFPDRFSGHQFPNYSSELNVNALLLGDSALYLCASSLRGSFNSPLHFGNGTRLTVT.